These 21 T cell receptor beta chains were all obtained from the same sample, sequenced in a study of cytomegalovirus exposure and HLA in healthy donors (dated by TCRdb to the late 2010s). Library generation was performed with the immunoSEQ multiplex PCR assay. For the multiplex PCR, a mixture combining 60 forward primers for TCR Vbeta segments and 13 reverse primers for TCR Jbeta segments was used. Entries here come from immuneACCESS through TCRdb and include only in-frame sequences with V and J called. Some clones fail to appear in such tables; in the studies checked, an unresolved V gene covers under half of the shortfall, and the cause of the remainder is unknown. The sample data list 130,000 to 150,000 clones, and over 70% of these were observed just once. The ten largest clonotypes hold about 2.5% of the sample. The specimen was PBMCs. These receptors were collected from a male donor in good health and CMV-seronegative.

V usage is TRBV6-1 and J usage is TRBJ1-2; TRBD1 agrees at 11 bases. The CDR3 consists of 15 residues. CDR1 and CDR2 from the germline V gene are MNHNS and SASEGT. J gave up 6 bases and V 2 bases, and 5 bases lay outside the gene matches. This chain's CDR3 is CASSEFGQGADGYTF. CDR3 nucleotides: TGTGCCAGCAGTGAATTCGGACAGGGGGCGGATGGCTACACCTTC.

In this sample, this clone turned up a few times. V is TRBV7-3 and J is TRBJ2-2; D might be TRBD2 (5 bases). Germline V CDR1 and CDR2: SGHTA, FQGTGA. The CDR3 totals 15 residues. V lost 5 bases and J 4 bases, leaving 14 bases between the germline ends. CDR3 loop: CASSLTPGSTGELFF. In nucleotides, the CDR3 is TGTGCCAGCAGCCTCACCCCGGGGAGCACCGGGGAGCTGTTTTTT.

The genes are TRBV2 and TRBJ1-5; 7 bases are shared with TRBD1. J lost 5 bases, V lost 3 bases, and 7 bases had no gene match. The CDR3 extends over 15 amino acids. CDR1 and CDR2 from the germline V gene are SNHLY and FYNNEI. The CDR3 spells CASSDPGQRYQPQHF. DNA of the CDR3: TGTGCCAGCAGTGACCCGGGACAGAGGTATCAGCCCCAGCATTTT.

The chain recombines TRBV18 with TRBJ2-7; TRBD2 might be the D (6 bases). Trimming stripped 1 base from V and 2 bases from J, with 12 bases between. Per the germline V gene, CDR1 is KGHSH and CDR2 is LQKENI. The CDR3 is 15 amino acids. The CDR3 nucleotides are TGTGCCAGCTCACCACGACTAGGGACCACCTACGAGCAGTACTTC. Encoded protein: CASSPRLGTTYEQYF.

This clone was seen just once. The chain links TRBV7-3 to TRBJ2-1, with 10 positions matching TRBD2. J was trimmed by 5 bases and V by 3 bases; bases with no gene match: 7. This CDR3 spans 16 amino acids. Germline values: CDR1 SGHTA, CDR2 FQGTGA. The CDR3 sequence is CASSFRTSGRNNEQFF. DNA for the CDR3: TGTGCCAGCAGCTTTCGGACTAGCGGACGTAACAATGAGCAGTTCTTC.

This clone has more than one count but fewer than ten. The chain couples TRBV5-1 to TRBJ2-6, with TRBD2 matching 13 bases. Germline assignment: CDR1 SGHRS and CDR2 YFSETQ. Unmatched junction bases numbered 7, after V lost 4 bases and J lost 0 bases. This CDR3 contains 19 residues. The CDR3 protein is CASSRTSGGRSSGANVLTF. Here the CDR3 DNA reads TGCGCCAGCAGCAGGACTAGCGGGGGCCGGTCCTCTGGGGCCAACGTCCTGACTTTC.

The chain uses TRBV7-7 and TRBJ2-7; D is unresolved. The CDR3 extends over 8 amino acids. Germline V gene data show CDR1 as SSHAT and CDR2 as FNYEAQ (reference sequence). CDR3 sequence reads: CEHYEQYF. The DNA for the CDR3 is TGTGAGCACTACGAGCAGTACTTC.

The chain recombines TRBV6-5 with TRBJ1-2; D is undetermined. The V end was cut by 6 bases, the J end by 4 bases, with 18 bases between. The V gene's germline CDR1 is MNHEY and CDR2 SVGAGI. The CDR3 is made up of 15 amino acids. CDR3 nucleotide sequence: TGTGCCAGCAGAACGGAATCGTTAGGCGGCTATGGCTACACCTTC. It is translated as CASRTESLGGYGYTF.

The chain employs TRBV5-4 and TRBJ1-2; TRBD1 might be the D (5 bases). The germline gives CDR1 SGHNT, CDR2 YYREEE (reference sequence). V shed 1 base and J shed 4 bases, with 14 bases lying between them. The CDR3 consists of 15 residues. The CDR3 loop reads CASSLTRRVGYGYTF. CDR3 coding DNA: TGTGCCAGCAGCTTGACTCGCAGGGTTGGCTATGGCTACACCTTC.

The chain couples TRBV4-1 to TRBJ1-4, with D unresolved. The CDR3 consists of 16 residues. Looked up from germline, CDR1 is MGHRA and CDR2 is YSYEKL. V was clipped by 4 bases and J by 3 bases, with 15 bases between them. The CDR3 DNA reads TGCGCCAGCAGCCGGGATTTGGGAGCATCTAATGAAAAACTGTTTTTT. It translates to CASSRDLGASNEKLFF.

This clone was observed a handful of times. This chain's CDR3 is CASSSTGVTEAFF. CDR3 coding DNA: TGCGCCAGCAGCTCTACAGGGGTGACTGAAGCTTTCTTT. The V gene is TRBV5-1, the J gene TRBJ1-1; 7 positions match TRBD1. V dropped 3 bases and J dropped 5; count of bases not matched to a gene: 4. This CDR3 contains 13 residues. In germline, CDR1 is SGHRS, CDR2 YFSETQ.

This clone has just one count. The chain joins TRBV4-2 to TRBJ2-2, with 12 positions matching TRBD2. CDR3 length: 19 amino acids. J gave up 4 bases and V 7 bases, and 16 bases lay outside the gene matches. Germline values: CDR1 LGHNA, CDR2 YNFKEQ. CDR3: CASTLKLASGGAVTGELFF. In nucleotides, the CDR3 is TGTGCCAGCACCCTTAAGTTGGCTAGCGGGGGGGCCGTCACCGGGGAGCTGTTTTTT.

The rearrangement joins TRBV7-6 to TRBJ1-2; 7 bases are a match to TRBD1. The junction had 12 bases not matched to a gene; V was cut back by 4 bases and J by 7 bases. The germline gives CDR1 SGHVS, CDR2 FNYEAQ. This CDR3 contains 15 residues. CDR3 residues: CASSSSSQGLGGYTF. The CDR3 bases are TGTGCCAGCAGCTCAAGCTCACAGGGGTTGGGTGGCTACACCTTC.

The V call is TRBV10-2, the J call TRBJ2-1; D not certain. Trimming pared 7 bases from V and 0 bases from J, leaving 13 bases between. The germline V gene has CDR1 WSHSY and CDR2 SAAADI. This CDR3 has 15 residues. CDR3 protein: CASTTPASSYNEQFF. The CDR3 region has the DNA TGCGCCAGCACTACTCCCGCTAGCTCCTACAATGAGCAGTTCTTC.

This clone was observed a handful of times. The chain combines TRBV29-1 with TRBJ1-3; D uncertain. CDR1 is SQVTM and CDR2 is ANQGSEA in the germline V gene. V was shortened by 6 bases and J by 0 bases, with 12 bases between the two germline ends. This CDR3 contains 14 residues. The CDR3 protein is CSVADMGSGNTIYF. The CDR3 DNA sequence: TGCAGCGTCGCTGACATGGGCTCTGGAAACACCATATATTTT.

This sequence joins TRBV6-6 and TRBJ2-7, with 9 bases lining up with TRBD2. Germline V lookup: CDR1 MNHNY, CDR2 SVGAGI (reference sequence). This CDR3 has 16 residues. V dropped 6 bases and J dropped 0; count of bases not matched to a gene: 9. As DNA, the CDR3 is TGTGCCAGCAGGCGCACTAGCGGGCCAAGCTCCTACGAGCAGTACTTC. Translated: CASRRTSGPSSYEQYF.

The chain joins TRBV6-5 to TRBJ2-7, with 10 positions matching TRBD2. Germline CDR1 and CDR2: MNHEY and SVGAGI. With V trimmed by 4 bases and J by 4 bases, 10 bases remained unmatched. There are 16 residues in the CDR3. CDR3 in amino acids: CASSFNPGLANYEQYF. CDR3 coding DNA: TGTGCCAGCAGTTTTAATCCGGGACTAGCGAATTACGAGCAGTACTTC.

CDR3 coding DNA: TGTGCCAGCAGTTTATGGGCGGGAGTCAGTGAGCAGTACTTC. Protein product: CASSLWAGVSEQYF. The chain uses TRBV27 and TRBJ2-7, with TRBD2 matching over 7 bases. The CDR3 consists of 14 residues. V dropped 1 base and J dropped 7; count of bases not matched to a gene: 7. Germline V gene sequence: CDR1 MNHEY, CDR2 SMNVEV (reference sequence).

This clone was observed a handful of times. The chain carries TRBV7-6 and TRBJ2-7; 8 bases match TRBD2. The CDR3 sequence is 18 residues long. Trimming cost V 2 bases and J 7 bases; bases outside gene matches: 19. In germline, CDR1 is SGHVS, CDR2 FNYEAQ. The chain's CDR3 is CASSLRGSGGGRNREQYF. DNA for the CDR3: TGTGCCAGCAGCTTAAGGGGGTCGGGGGGCGGGAGGAACAGGGAGCAGTACTTC.

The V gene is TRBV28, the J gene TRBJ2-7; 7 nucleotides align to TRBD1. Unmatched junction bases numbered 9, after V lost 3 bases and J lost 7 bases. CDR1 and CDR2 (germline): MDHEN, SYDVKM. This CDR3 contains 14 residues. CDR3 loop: CASSFRDSLLEQYF. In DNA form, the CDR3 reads TGTGCCAGCAGTTTCCGGGACAGCCTTTTGGAGCAGTACTTC.

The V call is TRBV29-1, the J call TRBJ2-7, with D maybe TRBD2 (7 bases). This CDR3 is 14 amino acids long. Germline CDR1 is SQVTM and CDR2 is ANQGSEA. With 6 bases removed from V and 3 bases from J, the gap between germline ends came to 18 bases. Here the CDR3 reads CSVTNMRGGYEQYF. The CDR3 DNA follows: TGCAGCGTCACGAATATGAGGGGGGGCTACGAGCAGTACTTC.